The sequence of this TCR beta chain was determined in a study of T-cell memory formation after mild COVID-19 (dated by TCRdb to the early 2020s). Regarding the research as a whole: TCR sequence clusters from the two donors were found to be largely donor specific. T-cell clones expanding and contracting after mild COVID-19 in a couple of donors were tracked by longitudinal TCRalpha and TCRbeta repertoire sequencing. The cohort comprised two young, previously healthy adult volunteers, one female and one male.

Sequenced on an Illumina NovaSeq 6000. cDNA libraries for TCRalpha and TCRbeta were prepared by 5'RACE using constant-segment primers, with sample barcodes and unique molecular identifiers added. Trizol reagent was used to extract RNA from every sample. The libraries were amplified in two PCR steps, and the second step added a second sample barcode and Illumina TruSeq adapters. Sequencing of libraries was performed on an Illumina NovaSeq with 2 x 150 bp paired-end reads. For the original study's pipeline: Demultiplexing of reads and collapsing into UMI-guided consensus sequences were performed with migec v1.2.7. With mixcr v2.1.11, UMI consensuses were aligned to TRA and TRB V and J templates and assembled into clonotypes. Expanded or contracted clonotypes were those called significant by both edgeR and NoisET, with noise models trained on biological replicates. edgeR calls used a false discovery rate-adjusted p below 0.01 and a log2 fold-change threshold of 1. As an exploratory analysis of dynamics, PCA with hierarchical clustering was applied to max-normalized trajectories of the 1000 most abundant clonotypes. Separately sequenced CD4+ and CD8+ repertoires were used to assign a CD4 or CD8 phenotype to each responding clone. The public reads were quality trimmed at Q25 with fastp and then assembled into clones with MiXCR by TCRdb, keeping productive beta chains. A single entry per CDR3 protein holds the most common genes and DNA from its merged rows. TCRdb's processing, not the authors' own work, is the source of the V and J calls. Across this sample there are roughly 350,000 distinct CDR3 sequences, with roughly 15% seen only once. About a fifth of the sample is in the top ten clones.

Ficoll-Paque density gradient centrifugation was the method used to isolate PBMCs. The study at large found these results: Only a couple of mild cases were covered in the study, and larger cohorts including severe cases with pre-infection samples were considered necessary. Some responding clones were found in pre-infection memory, which suggests that pre-existing cross-reactive memory T cells took part in the SARS-CoV-2 response. Contracting CD4+ clones turned up mainly in the CM and EM memory subsets, whereas EMRA was where CD8+ clones were enriched. SARS-CoV-2 specificity of the second-wave clones peaking on day 37 was not confirmed. Balanced CD4/CD8 phenotypes were observed for clones contracting from day 15 to 85, whereas a bias towards CD4+ was observed for a second wave of clones expanding from day 15 to 37.

This clonotype was detected only a few times. Its antigen remains undetermined. No much larger clonotype is one base removed from it; base qualities were not supplied. Sequencing was performed on PBMCs or a T cell subset sorted from them (not recorded which). The origin of this receptor is a man between 18 and 35 years old who had mild COVID-19 (a few samples of this study predate the infection). The sample titles of this study are shuffled in the database, so cell type and time point are left out; the donor was told from shared clones.

The base sequence is TGTGCCAGCAGCAACAACGGATACTATGGCTACACCTTC. The translation is CASSNNGYYGYTF. The sequence is built from TRBV12-3 or TRBV12-4 and TRBJ1-2; the D gene assignment is ambiguous. V and J lose 6 bases and 3 bases, and a span of 11 bases separates them. The CDR3 holds 13 amino acids from the cysteine to the phenylalanine. The only DNA kept is the CDR3, 39 bases in frame from the first base.